This T cell receptor (beta chain) appears in the sequencing data of a study of OX40 agonist ivuxolimab in advanced cancers. The overall study: A male proportion of over 75% was recorded, with mean age about 54 years and range about 20 to 79. Eligibility admitted prior anti-PD-1, anti-PD-L1 or anti-CTLA-4 therapy; around 42% had some.

Measured with immunoSEQ multiplex PCR; TCRdb has only the in-frame clones, and not every one. This table has 90,000 or so clones, around 87% appearing once. V lost 5 bases to trimming and J lost 4 bases; unmatched junction nucleotides: 5. The CDR3 covers 14 residues. Germline CDR1 MGHDK, CDR2 SYGVNS. This clonotype was sampled from an adult with an advanced solid tumor such as melanoma, head and neck, liver or kidney cancer. The chain uses TRBV25-1 and TRBJ2-1, with 7 bases aligning to TRBD1. Material: CD4+ or CD8+ T cells sorted from blood, obtained in a trial of the OX40 agonist ivuxolimab. In DNA, the CDR3 is TGTGCCAGCAGTCCGCCGGGACAGTACAATGAGCAGTTCTTC. Its translation: CASSPPGQYNEQFF.